This T cell receptor beta chain was captured by sequencing in a study of shared clonotypes between healthy human individuals. In germline, CDR1 is WNHNN, CDR2 SYGVQD (reference sequence). The CDR3 spans 9 residues. V gave up 8 bases and J gave up 6 bases, with 4 bases separating them. Generated by immunoSEQ multiplex PCR, the TCRdb table keeps only in-frame clones and is missing some. Of about 1,900,000 clones listed, just under 95% are singletons. This clone was observed a few times. CD45RO-negative, CCR7-selected cells formed the naive CD8 fraction, which excluded terminally differentiated effector memory CD45RA+ cells.

The material sequenced was naive CD8+ T cells sorted from blood. The rearrangement links TRBV10-1 to TRBJ1-1; no firm D call. The sequence derives from a man aged 18-30 years in good health. The CDR3 here is CASFSEAFF. The CDR3 region has the DNA TGCGCCAGCTTTTCTGAAGCTTTCTTT.